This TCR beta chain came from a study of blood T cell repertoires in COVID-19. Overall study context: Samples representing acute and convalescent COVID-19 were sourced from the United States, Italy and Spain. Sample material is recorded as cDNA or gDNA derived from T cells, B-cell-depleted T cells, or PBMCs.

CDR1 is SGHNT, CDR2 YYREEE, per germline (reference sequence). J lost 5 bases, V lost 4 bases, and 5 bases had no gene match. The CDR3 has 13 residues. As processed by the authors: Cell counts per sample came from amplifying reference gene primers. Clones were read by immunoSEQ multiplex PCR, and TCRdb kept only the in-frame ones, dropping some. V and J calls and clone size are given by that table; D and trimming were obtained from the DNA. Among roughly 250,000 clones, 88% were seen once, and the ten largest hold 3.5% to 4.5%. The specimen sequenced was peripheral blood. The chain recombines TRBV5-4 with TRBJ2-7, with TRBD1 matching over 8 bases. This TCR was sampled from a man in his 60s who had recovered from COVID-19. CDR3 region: CASSLDRGDEQYF. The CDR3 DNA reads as TGTGCCAGCAGCCTTGACAGGGGAGACGAGCAGTACTTC.